The T cell receptor (beta chain) described here comes from a study of beta chain features in type 1 diabetes. Background on the study: Sorted cell examination encompassed about 110 million cells across all samples.

Sorting with CD45RO/CCR7/CD25/CD127/CD95/CD27 yielded naive, central memory, regulatory and stem-like memory CD4+ cells. Sorted populations were all over 95% pure. V shed 4 bases and J 7 bases; nucleotides not matched to a gene: 10. CDR1 and CDR2 (germline): MGHDK, SYGVNS. The CDR3 length is 16 residues. Expressed TCRB transcripts got sequenced, as all isolated RNA was reverse transcribed. The assay was immunoSEQ multiplex PCR, and TCRdb's table has in-frame clones only and misses some. The data contain a few hundred thousand clones, around 16% of them singletons. This clone was detected only a few times.

The sample taken for sequencing was naive CD4+ T cells from blood. The V call is TRBV25-1, the J call TRBJ2-2; 9 bases map to TRBD1. The TCR was taken from a woman aged 18 to 35 in good health. The CDR3 DNA is TGTGCCAGCAGTGGAGGGGGGGGACAGGGTATCGGGGAGCTGTTTTTT. Encoded protein: CASSGGGGQGIGELFF.